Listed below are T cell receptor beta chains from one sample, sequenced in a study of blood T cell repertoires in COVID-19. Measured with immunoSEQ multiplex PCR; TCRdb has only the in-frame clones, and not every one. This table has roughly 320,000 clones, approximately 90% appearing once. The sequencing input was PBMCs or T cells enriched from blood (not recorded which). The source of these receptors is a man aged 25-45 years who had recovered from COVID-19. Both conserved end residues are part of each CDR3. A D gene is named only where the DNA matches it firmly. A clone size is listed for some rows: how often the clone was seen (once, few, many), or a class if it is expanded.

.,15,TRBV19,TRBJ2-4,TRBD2,TGTGCCAGTAGCGGGGGACTAGCGGGAAAAAACATTCAGTACTTC,CASSGGLAGKNIQYF
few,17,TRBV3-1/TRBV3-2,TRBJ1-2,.,TGTGCCAGCAGCCAATGGCCCGCTCTCAGGGAAAGGAATGGCTACACCTTC,CASSQWPALRERNGYTF
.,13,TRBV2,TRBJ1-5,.,TGTGCCAGCAGTGAAGAGAGTAATCAGCCCCAGCATTTT,CASSEESNQPQHF
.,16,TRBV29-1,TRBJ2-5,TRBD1,TGCAGCGTTTACCCGTCACAGGGGGGCTTCCAAGAGACCCAGTACTTC,CSVYPSQGGFQETQYF
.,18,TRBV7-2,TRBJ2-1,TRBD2,TGTGCCAGCAGCTTAGCAGGACTCCAGCGGGGGGGCTGGAATGAGCAGTTCTTC,CASSLAGLQRGGWNEQFF
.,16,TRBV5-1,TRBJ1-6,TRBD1,TGCGCCAGCAGCTCCGAGACAGGGCAGCTAAATTCACCCCTCCACTTT,CASSSETGQLNSPLHF
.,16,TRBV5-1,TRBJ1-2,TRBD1,TGCGCCAGCAGCTCCCGGGACAGGGGGCGGGACTATGGCTACACCTTC,CASSSRDRGRDYGYTF
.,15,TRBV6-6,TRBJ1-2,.,TGTGCCAGCAGTCCTCGATTGGAGACTAACTATGGCTACACCTTC,CASSPRLETNYGYTF
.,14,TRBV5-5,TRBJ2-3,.,TGTGCCAGCAGCTTGGGGAGACTAGGGGATACGCAGTATTTT,CASSLGRLGDTQYF
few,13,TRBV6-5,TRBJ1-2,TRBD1,TGTGCCAGCAGGGGGACAGGGGGCGATGGCTACACCTTC,CASRGTGGDGYTF
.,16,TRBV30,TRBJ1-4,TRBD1,TGTGCCTGGACCGAGGGGGTGGACAGGCTGAATGAAAAACTGTTTTTT,CAWTEGVDRLNEKLFF
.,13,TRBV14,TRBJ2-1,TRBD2,TGTGCCAGCAGCCAGGGACTAGACAATGAGCAGTTCTTC,CASSQGLDNEQFF
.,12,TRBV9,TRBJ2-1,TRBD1,TGTGCCAGCAGCGGACAGGGGGAAGAGCAGTTCTTC,CASSGQGEEQFF